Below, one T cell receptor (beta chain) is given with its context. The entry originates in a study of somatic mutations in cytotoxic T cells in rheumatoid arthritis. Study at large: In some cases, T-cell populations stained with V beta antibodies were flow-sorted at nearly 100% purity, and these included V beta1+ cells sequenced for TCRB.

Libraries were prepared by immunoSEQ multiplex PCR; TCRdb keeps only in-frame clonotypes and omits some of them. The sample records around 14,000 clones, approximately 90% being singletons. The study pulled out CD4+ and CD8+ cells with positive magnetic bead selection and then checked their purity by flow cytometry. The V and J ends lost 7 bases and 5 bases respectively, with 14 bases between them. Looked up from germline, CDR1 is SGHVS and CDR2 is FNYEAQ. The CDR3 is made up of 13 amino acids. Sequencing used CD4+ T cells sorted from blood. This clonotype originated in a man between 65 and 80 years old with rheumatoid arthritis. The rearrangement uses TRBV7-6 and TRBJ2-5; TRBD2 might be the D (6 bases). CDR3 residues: CASKDYTGETQYF. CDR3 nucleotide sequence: TGTGCCAGCAAGGACTATACCGGGGAGACCCAGTACTTC.